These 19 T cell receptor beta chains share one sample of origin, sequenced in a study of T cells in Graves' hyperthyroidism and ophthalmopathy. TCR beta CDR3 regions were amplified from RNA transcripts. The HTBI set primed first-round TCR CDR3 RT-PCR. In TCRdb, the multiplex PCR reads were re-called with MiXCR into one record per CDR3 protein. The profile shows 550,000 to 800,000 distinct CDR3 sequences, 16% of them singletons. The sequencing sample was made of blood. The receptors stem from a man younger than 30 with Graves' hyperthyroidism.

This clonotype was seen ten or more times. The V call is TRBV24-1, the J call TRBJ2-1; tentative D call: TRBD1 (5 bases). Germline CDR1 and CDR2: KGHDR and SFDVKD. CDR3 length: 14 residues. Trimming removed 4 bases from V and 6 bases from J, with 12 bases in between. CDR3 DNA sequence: TGTGCCACCAGTGACCTGGGGCCTCGCAATGAGCAGTTCTTC. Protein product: CATSDLGPRNEQFF.

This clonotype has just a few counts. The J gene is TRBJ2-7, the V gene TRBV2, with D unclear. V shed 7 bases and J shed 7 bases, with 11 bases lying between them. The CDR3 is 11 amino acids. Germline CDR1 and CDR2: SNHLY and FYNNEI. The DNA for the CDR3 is TGTGCCAGCACCCGACCTAATGAGCAGTACTTC. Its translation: CASTRPNEQYF.

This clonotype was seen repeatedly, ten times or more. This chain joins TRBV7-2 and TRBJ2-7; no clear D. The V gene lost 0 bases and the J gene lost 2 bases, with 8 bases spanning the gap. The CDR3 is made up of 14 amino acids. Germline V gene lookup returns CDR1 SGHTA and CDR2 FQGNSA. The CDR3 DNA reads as TGTGCCAGCAGCTTAGCGAGAACCACCTACGAGCAGTACTTC. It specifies CASSLARTTYEQYF.

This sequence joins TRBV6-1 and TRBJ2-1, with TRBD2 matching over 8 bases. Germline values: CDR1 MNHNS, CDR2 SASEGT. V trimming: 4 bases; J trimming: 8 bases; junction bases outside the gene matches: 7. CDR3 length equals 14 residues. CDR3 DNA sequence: TGTGCCAGCAGTGCTAGCGGGTGGAACCATGAGCAGTTCTTC. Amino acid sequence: CASSASGWNHEQFF.

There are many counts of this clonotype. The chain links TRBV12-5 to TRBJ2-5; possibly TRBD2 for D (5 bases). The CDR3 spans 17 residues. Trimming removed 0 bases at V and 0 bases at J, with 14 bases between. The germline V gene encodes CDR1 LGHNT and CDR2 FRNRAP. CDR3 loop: CASGLVPGLQYQETQYF. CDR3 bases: TGTGCTAGTGGTTTGGTACCAGGACTCCAATACCAAGAGACCCAGTACTTC.

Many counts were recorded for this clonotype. CDR3 region: CASSSPSSPGPGTGELFF. The CDR3 nucleotides are TGTGCCAGCAGTTCCCCGTCATCTCCGGGTCCGGGCACCGGGGAGCTGTTTTTT. J is TRBJ2-2 and V is TRBV28; no clear D gene. Trimming removed 4 bases at V and 4 bases at J, with 22 bases between. The CDR3 length is 18 residues. The V gene's germline CDR1 is MDHEN and CDR2 SYDVKM.

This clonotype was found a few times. The CDR3 sequence is CASRAGGLPYEQYF. As DNA, the CDR3 is TGTGCCAGCAGAGCGGGAGGCCTTCCCTACGAGCAGTACTTC. This chain links TRBV7-2 with TRBJ2-7; 9 bases are shared with TRBD2. CDR1 and CDR2 from the germline V gene are SGHTA and FQGNSA. The trim removed 6 bases at V and 2 bases at J, leaving 5 bases unmatched. The CDR3 extends over 14 amino acids. The full variable domain, with the rest looked up from reference TRBV7-2 and TRBJ2-7, is GAGVSQSPSNKVTEKGKDVELRCDPISGHTALYWYRQSLGQGLEFLIYFQGNSAPDKSGLPSDRFSAERTGGSVSTLTIQRTQQEDSAVYLCASRAGGLPYEQYFGPGTRLTVT.

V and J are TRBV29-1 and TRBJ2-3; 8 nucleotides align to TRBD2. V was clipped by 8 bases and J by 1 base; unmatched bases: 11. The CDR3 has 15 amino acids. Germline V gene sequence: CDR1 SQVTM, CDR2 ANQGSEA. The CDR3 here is CSPRRTSRRTDTQYF. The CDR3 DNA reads TGCAGCCCCCGAAGGACTAGCCGACGCACAGATACGCAGTATTTT.

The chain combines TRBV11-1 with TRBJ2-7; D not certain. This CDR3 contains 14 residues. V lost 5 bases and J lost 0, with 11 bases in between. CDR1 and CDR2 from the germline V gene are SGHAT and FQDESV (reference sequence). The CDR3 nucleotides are TGTGCCAGCAGCCCTGCCTCGGTCTCCTACGAGCAGTACTTC. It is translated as CASSPASVSYEQYF.

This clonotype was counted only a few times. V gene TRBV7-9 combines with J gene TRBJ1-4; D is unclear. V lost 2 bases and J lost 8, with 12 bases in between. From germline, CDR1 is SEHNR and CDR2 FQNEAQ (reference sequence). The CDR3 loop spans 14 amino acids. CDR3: CASSLPFRGEKLFF. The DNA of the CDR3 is TGTGCCAGCAGCTTACCGTTCCGAGGCGAAAAACTGTTTTTT.

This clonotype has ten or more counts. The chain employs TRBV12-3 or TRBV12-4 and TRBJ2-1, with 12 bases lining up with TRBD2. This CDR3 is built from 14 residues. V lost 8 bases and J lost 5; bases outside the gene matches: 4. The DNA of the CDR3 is TGTGCCAGCCGGACTAGCGGGACCAACAATGAGCAGTTCTTC. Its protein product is CASRTSGTNNEQFF.

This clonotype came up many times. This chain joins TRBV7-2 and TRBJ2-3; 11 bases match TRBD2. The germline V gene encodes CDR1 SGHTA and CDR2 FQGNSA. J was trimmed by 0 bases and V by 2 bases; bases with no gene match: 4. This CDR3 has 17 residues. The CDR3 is CASSLLAGGPSTDTQYF. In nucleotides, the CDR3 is TGTGCCAGCAGCTTACTAGCGGGAGGACCCAGCACAGATACGCAGTATTTT.

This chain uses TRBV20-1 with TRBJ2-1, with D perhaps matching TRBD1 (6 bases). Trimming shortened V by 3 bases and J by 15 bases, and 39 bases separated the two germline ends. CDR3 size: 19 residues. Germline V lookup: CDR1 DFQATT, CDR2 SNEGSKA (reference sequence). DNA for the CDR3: TGCAGTGCTAGTGCCCTGGGCGCCGCGGAACAGGGCGCCCTAAGTATTGCGTTCTTC. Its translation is CSASALGAAEQGALSIAFF.

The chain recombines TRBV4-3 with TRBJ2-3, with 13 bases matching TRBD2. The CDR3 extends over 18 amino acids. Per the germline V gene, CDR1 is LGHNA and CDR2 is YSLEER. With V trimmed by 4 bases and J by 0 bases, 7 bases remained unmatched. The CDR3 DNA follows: TGCGCCAGCAGCCTTTACGGGACTAGCGGGACGAGCACAGATACGCAGTATTTT. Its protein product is CASSLYGTSGTSTDTQYF.

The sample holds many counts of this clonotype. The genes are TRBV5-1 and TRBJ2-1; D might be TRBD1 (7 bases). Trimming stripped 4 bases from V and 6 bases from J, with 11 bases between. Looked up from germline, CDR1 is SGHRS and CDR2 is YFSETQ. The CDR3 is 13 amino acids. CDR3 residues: CASSAGQINEQFF. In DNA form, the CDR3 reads TGCGCCAGCAGCGCGGGACAGATCAATGAGCAGTTCTTC.

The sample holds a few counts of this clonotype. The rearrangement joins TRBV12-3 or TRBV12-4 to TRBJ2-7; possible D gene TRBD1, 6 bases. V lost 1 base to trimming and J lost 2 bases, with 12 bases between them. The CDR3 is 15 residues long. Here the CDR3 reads CASSLDREMTYEQYF. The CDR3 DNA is TGTGCCAGCAGTTTAGACAGGGAAATGACCTACGAGCAGTACTTC.

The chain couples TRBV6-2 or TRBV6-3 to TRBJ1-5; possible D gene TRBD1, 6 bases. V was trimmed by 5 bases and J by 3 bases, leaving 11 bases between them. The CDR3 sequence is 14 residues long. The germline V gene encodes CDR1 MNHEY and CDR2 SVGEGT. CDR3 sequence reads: CASSRGQYNQPQHF. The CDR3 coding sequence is TGTGCCAGCAGTCGCGGACAGTACAATCAGCCCCAGCATTTT.

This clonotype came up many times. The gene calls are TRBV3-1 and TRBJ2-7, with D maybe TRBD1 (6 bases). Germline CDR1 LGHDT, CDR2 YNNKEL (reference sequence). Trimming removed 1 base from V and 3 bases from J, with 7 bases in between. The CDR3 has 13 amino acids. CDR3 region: CASSQGTVYEQYF. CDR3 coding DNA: TGTGCCAGCAGCCAAGGGACAGTCTACGAGCAGTACTTC.

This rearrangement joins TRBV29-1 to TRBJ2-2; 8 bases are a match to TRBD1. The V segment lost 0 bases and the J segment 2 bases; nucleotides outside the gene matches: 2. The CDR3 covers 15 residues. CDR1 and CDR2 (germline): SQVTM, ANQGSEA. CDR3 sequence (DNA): TGCAGCGTTGAAGAAGACAGGGGAAACACCGGGGAGCTGTTTTTT. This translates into CSVEEDRGNTGELFF.